This TCR beta chain was identified in a study of response to subunit inactivated influenza vaccine. The CDR3 sequence is 15 residues long. The germline V gene has CDR1 DFQATT and CDR2 SNEGSKA (reference sequence). From the RT-PCR reads, TCRdb called clonotypes with MiXCR, one entry per CDR3 protein. The sample gives about 650,000 distinct CDR3 sequences, more than 15% of which show up once; 11% is in the top ten. Details on this clonotype: Germline and junction disagree at one end, which may indicate a read error.

The sequence derives from a man in his fifties or sixties who received an inactivated influenza vaccine. The chain recombines TRBV20-1 with TRBJ2-1, with a possible D match to TRBD2 (5 bases). The sample consisted of PBMCs from blood, taken about 13 days after vaccination. Here the CDR3 DNA reads TGCTGTGCTAGAGCGCCCGGGGTCTCCTACAATGAGCAGTTCTTC. This gives the protein CCARAPGVSYNEQFF.